This TCR beta chain is from a study of shared clonotypes between healthy human individuals. Measured with immunoSEQ multiplex PCR; TCRdb has only the in-frame clones, and not every one. In the table there are about 480,000 clones, 75% to 80% of which are singletons. Specimen: PBMCs. This TCR derives from a woman between 35 and 50 years old in good health. Some clones in this sample may be carry-over from other donors' samples.

The DNA of the CDR3 is TGTGCCAGCAGTTTATTAAGAAACACTGAAGCTTTCTTT. Translating it yields CASSLLRNTEAFF. The chain joins TRBV28 to TRBJ1-1; unclear D gene. V lost 1 base, J lost 2 bases, and 5 bases lay in between. The CDR3 has 13 amino acids. Germline loops: CDR1 MDHEN, CDR2 SYDVKM.